Below are 21 T cell receptor beta chains sequenced from a single sample in a study of identical twins. TCRdb ran MiXCR on the 5' RACE reads and lists one entry per CDR3 protein. Of under 900,000 distinct CDR3 sequences in the sample, 15% to 20% were seen once. These sequences were also reported in another study, on T cells expressing NK-cell markers.

The sequencing input was PBMCs. The origin of the receptors is a woman aged 18-29 years in good health.

V and J are TRBV12-3 or TRBV12-4 and TRBJ2-5, with TRBD1 as a possible D gene (6 bases). V lost 2 bases, J lost 4 bases, and 17 bases lay in between. The CDR3 has 16 amino acids. The DNA of the CDR3 is TGTGCCAGCAGTTTACCCTACACAGGGATCCCAGAGACCCAGTACTTC. Amino acid sequence: CASSLPYTGIPETQYF.

This clonotype was seen a few times. The rearrangement uses TRBV6-1 and TRBJ1-2; the D gene is possibly TRBD1 (6 bases). Germline-derived CDR1 and CDR2 are MNHNS and SASEGT. This CDR3 contains 15 residues. Trimming shortened V by 6 bases and J by 7 bases, and 21 bases separated the two germline ends. The CDR3 reads CASRGGGIQGRGYTF. In DNA form, the CDR3 reads TGTGCCAGCAGAGGTGGGGGAATACAGGGTCGTGGCTACACCTTC.

This clonotype was counted between two and nine times. This chain joins TRBV6-5 and TRBJ2-7; maybe TRBD1 (5 bases). Trimming stripped 6 bases from V and 5 bases from J, with 11 bases between. The V gene's germline CDR1 is MNHEY and CDR2 SVGAGI. The CDR3 covers 12 residues. The CDR3 sequence: CASRRQFDEQYF. The CDR3 region has the DNA TGTGCCAGCAGAAGACAGTTCGACGAGCAGTACTTC.

This clonotype was observed a few times. The V call is TRBV5-1, the J call TRBJ1-2; D is possibly TRBD1 (5 bases). Germline V gene data show CDR1 as SGHRS and CDR2 as YFSETQ. V gave up 4 bases and J gave up 0 bases, with 13 bases separating them. The CDR3 has 15 residues. The CDR3 nucleotides read TGCGCCAGCAGCCAGGGCCGCGGGACTAACTATGGCTACACCTTC. This gives the protein CASSQGRGTNYGYTF.

This clonotype was detected a few times. The V and J genes are TRBV20-1 and TRBJ2-3; TRBD2 matches 13 bases. After removal of 5 bases from V and 6 bases from J, the junction contained 8 bases not matched to a gene. The CDR3 has 15 residues. Germline values: CDR1 DFQATT, CDR2 SNEGSKA (reference sequence). CDR3 nucleotide sequence: TGCAGTGCTGCATGGACTAGCGGGGGTTATGATACGCAGTATTTT. This gives the protein CSAAWTSGGYDTQYF.

This chain uses TRBV11-2 with TRBJ2-1; 14 nucleotides align to TRBD2. Germline CDR1 is SGHAT and CDR2 is FQNNGV. There are 17 residues in the CDR3. Unmatched junction bases numbered 8, after V lost 4 bases and J lost 6 bases. CDR3 loop: CASSWNTGTSGSNEQFF. The CDR3 bases are TGTGCCAGCAGCTGGAACACCGGGACTAGCGGGAGCAATGAGCAGTTCTTC.

The chain has TRBV29-1 and TRBJ1-1; no clear D. This CDR3 comprises 14 residues. The germline V gene encodes CDR1 SQVTM and CDR2 ANQGSEA. Trimming removed 5 bases from V and 0 bases from J, with 13 bases in between. DNA of the CDR3: TGCAGCGTTTTCTACGGACGTCTGAACACTGAAGCTTTCTTT. Translation: CSVFYGRLNTEAFF. Filled out from reference TRBV29-1 and TRBJ1-1, the complete variable domain reads SAVISQKPSRDICQRGTSLTIQCQVDSQVTMMFWYRQQPGQSLTLIATANQGSEATYESGFVIDKFPISRPNLTFSTLTVSNMSPEDSSIYLCSVFYGRLNTEAFFGQGTRLTVV.

This clonotype was counted only a few times. This chain joins TRBV4-3 and TRBJ2-3; possibly TRBD1 for D (6 bases). CDR3 length: 15 residues. The V and J ends lost 7 bases and 2 bases respectively, with 16 bases between them. Germline V gene sequence: CDR1 LGHNA, CDR2 YSLEER. For the CDR3, the DNA is TGCGCCAGCACCCCCGACCAGGGGTCCACAGATACGCAGTATTTT. Protein product: CASTPDQGSTDTQYF.

This clonotype occurred a few times. The chain has TRBV7-2 and TRBJ2-1; TRBD2 matches 12 bases. The CDR3 has 17 residues. In germline, CDR1 is SGHTA, CDR2 FQGNSA. After removal of 2 bases from V and 3 bases from J, the junction contained 5 bases not matched to a gene. The CDR3 here is CASSLLGLAGLYNEQFF. The CDR3 DNA reads as TGTGCCAGCAGCTTATTAGGACTAGCGGGACTCTACAATGAGCAGTTCTTC.

This clonotype has only a few counts. The chain employs TRBV19 and TRBJ1-1, with D perhaps matching TRBD1 (5 bases). The CDR3 extends over 14 amino acids. V gave up 6 bases and J gave up 4 bases, with 15 bases separating them. Germline V gene data show CDR1 as LNHDA and CDR2 as SQIVND (reference sequence). The CDR3 reads CASSVIGGGTEAFF. The DNA of the CDR3 is TGTGCCAGTAGCGTTATAGGCGGGGGCACTGAAGCTTTCTTT.

This clonotype was seen only a few times. The rearrangement links TRBV18 to TRBJ2-1; 8 nucleotides agree with TRBD1. The CDR3 extends over 14 amino acids. V gave up 8 bases and J gave up 6 bases; unmatched junction bases: 9. Per germline, CDR1 KGHSH and CDR2 LQKENI. CDR3 in amino acids: CASAQGAMRNEQFF. CDR3 nucleotide sequence: TGTGCCAGCGCGCAGGGGGCCATGCGCAATGAGCAGTTCTTC.

In this sample, this clonotype turned up a few times. The chain uses TRBV12-3 or TRBV12-4 and TRBJ2-7; D gene ambiguous. The CDR3 has 12 residues. V was cut by 7 bases and J by 2 bases, with 9 bases left in between. CDR3 region: CASTPSPYEQYF. The DNA for the CDR3 is TGTGCCAGCACCCCTAGTCCCTACGAGCAGTACTTC.

For the CDR3, the DNA is TGTGCCAGCAGTTACCGGGACTCTCTCGAGCAGTACTTC. It encodes CASSYRDSLEQYF. The chain joins TRBV27 to TRBJ2-7; D perhaps matches TRBD2 (6 bases). The CDR3 length is 13 residues. CDR1 and CDR2 (germline): MNHEY, SMNVEV (reference sequence). Trimming stripped 4 bases from V and 6 bases from J, with 13 bases between.

V is TRBV5-1 and J is TRBJ2-7, with 8 bases lining up with TRBD2. The CDR3 runs to 15 residues. Germline loops: CDR1 SGHRS, CDR2 YFSETQ. The V gene end was trimmed by 4 bases and the J gene end by 2 bases; junction bases not matched to a gene: 8. CDR3 sequence: CASSVGGVGTYEQYF. The DNA of the CDR3 is TGCGCCAGCAGCGTCGGGGGGGTAGGAACCTACGAGCAGTACTTC.

This clonotype was seen a handful of times. The chain employs TRBV12-3 or TRBV12-4 and TRBJ1-2, with D possibly TRBD1 on 6 matching bases. The CDR3 sequence is 13 residues long. The germline V and J ends were trimmed by 7 bases and 7 bases, with 16 bases remaining between them. The CDR3 is CASNLGGAAGYTF. The CDR3 coding sequence is TGTGCCAGCAACCTAGGGGGGGCGGCTGGCTACACCTTC.

This clonotype was observed at least ten times. The chain has TRBV6-5 and TRBJ2-5; D remains unclear. Trimming cost V 5 bases and J 3 bases, with 7 bases left between them. This CDR3 has 12 residues. Germline CDR1 is MNHEY and CDR2 is SVGAGI. This CDR3 reads CASSPDKETQYF. The DNA for the CDR3 is TGTGCCAGCAGTCCAGATAAAGAGACCCAGTACTTC.

This clonotype was detected only a few times. This chain joins TRBV5-1 and TRBJ2-7; D not resolved. Deletions cut 3 bases from V and 3 bases from J, with 13 bases between. CDR1 and CDR2 from the germline V gene are SGHRS and YFSETQ. CDR3 length: 14 amino acids. CDR3 in amino acids: CASSSDPEYYEQYF. The CDR3 DNA follows: TGCGCCAGCAGCTCGGACCCTGAATACTACGAGCAGTACTTC.

V and J are TRBV20-1 and TRBJ1-6, with TRBD1 identical over 10 bases. Looked up from germline, CDR1 is DFQATT and CDR2 is SNEGSKA (reference sequence). Trimming cost V 0 bases and J 9 bases; bases outside gene matches: 2. The CDR3 is made up of 14 amino acids. This CDR3 is CSARDGTGVSPLHF. The CDR3 DNA sequence: TGCAGTGCTAGAGACGGGACAGGGGTTTCACCCCTCCACTTT.

The table lists this clonotype with a few counts. The V call is TRBV9, the J call TRBJ1-6; 8 positions agree with TRBD1. Trimming took 4 bases from V and 8 from J; bases not matched to a gene: 8. The CDR3 sequence is 15 residues long. CDR1 is SGDLS, CDR2 YYNGEE, per germline. The CDR3 spells CASSPRDRRDSPLHF. Written as DNA, the CDR3 is TGTGCCAGCAGCCCCCGGGACAGGCGGGATTCACCCCTCCACTTT.

The chain is built from TRBV20-1 and TRBJ2-3, with 8 positions matching TRBD2. After removal of 4 bases from V and 4 bases from J, the junction contained 7 bases not matched to a gene. The germline V gene has CDR1 DFQATT and CDR2 SNEGSKA (reference sequence). The CDR3 runs 14 residues. This CDR3 is CSAIGTRISDTQYF. CDR3 nucleotides: TGCAGTGCTATTGGGACTAGGATATCAGATACGCAGTATTTT.

The chain links TRBV20-1 to TRBJ2-3, with 9 bases lining up with TRBD1. Germline CDR1 and CDR2: DFQATT and SNEGSKA (reference sequence). The CDR3 consists of 12 residues. DNA of the CDR3: TGCAGCCCGGGACAGGGACGGGATACGCAGTATTTT. Its translation: CSPGQGRDTQYF.